One and the same sample provided the 28 T cell receptor beta chains below, sequenced in a study of blood T cells in healthy people across ages. PCR was performed a second time for about 7 to 12 cycles using a sample-barcoded 5' primer and a J-beta primer mix. TCRdb passed the 5' RACE reads through MiXCR, listing each CDR3 protein once. Here the sample spans 650,000 to 800,000 distinct CDR3 sequences, around 43% being singletons. Input material: blood. The source of these receptors is a man aged 55 to 69 in good health.

In this sample, this clonotype turned up many times. This chain links TRBV7-2 with TRBJ2-7, with D uncertain. The length of the CDR3 is 14 residues. The germline V gene has CDR1 SGHTA and CDR2 FQGNSA. V was shortened by 1 base and J by 2 bases, with 9 bases between the two germline ends. This chain's CDR3 is CASSLVGGTYEQYF. The CDR3 nucleotides read TGTGCCAGCAGCTTAGTAGGCGGTACCTACGAGCAGTACTTC.

This clonotype came up a few times. V is TRBV20-1 and J is TRBJ1-5; D might be TRBD1 (6 bases). Germline CDR1 reads DFQATT; CDR2 reads SNEGSKA (reference sequence). Trimming stripped 0 bases from V and 5 bases from J, with 23 bases between. The length of the CDR3 is 18 residues. In DNA, the CDR3 is TGCAGTGCTAGAGATAGGAAGCCGGGACACAGACCTTATCAGCCCCAGCATTTT. Translated: CSARDRKPGHRPYQPQHF.

This clonotype was detected a few times. As DNA, the CDR3 is TGTGCCAGCAGCCAAGATCGGACTAGCCCCGAGACCCAGTACTTC. This codes for CASSQDRTSPETQYF. The gene calls are TRBV4-2 and TRBJ2-5; the match to TRBD2 covers 8 bases. The CDR3 extends over 15 amino acids. V trimming: 0 bases; J trimming: 5 bases; junction bases outside the gene matches: 5. Germline values: CDR1 LGHNA, CDR2 YNFKEQ.

The J gene is TRBJ2-5, the V gene TRBV7-9; tentative D call: TRBD1 (6 bases). Between the trimmed V and J ends, which lost 2 bases and 5 bases, there was a span of 15 bases. CDR3 size: 15 residues. The germline V gene encodes CDR1 SEHNR and CDR2 FQNEAQ (reference sequence). The CDR3 loop reads CASSLRRGSVETQYF. The CDR3 DNA is TGTGCCAGCAGCTTAAGAAGGGGGTCGGTTGAGACCCAGTACTTC.

The chain is built from TRBV7-2 and TRBJ2-7, with 9 bases lining up with TRBD2. This CDR3 contains 16 residues. The germline gives CDR1 SGHTA, CDR2 FQGNSA. J was trimmed by 3 bases and V by 1 base; bases with no gene match: 7. CDR3: CASSLDVTSGNYEQYF. CDR3 nucleotide sequence: TGTGCCAGCAGCTTAGATGTGACTAGCGGAAACTACGAGCAGTACTTC.

The chain recombines TRBV12-5 with TRBJ1-1; D gene unclear. The CDR3 has 13 amino acids. Trimming pared 7 bases from V and 4 bases from J, leaving 13 bases between. Germline CDR1 is LGHNT and CDR2 is FRNRAP. CDR3 sequence (DNA): TGTGCTAGTGCTCCCACGGCGGCCACTGAAGCTTTCTTT. This gives the protein CASAPTAATEAFF. Combining the CDR3 with reference TRBV12-5 and TRBJ1-1 gives the whole variable domain DARVTQTPRHKVTEMGQEVTMRCQPILGHNTVFWYRQTMMQGLELLAYFRNRAPLDDSGMPKDRFSAEMPDATLATLKIQPSEPRDSAVYFCASAPTAATEAFFGQGTRLTVV.

The table lists this clonotype with a count of one. The rearrangement joins TRBV6-2 or TRBV6-3 to TRBJ1-6; D not resolved. CDR3 length equals 16 residues. The V end lost 5 bases, the J end lost 0 bases, and 11 bases lay between the germline ends. Per germline, CDR1 MNHEY and CDR2 SVGEGT. The CDR3 nucleotides read TGTGCCAGCAGTACAAGGAGAAGCTCCTATAATTCACCCCTCCACTTT. Its translation: CASSTRRSSYNSPLHF.

This clonotype occurred a few times. The J gene is TRBJ1-2, the V gene TRBV7-2; 7 nucleotides match TRBD1. Germline CDR1 SGHTA, CDR2 FQGNSA. The CDR3 runs to 16 residues. V lost 2 bases to trimming and J lost 5 bases; unmatched junction nucleotides: 11. The CDR3, as DNA: TGTGCCAGCAGCTTATCACCGGGACAGAGAGGTTATGGCTACACCTTC. Protein sequence: CASSLSPGQRGYGYTF.

This clonotype was picked up a small number of times. This chain joins TRBV7-3 and TRBJ2-1; TRBD1 matches at 9 bases. Trimming at V came to 2 bases and at J to 10 bases, leaving 3 bases not matched to a gene. The length of the CDR3 is 13 residues. Germline V gives CDR1 SGHTA, CDR2 FQGTGA. In DNA form, the CDR3 reads TGTGCCAGCAGCTTAGGGACAGGGTTAGAGCAGTTCTTC. Amino acids: CASSLGTGLEQFF.

The CDR3 sequence is CASSQDPREGYTF. The CDR3 DNA is TGCGCCAGCAGCCAAGACCCCAGGGAGGGCTACACCTTC. The chain links TRBV4-3 to TRBJ1-2; D is possibly TRBD1 (5 bases). There are 13 residues in the CDR3. The ends were cut back, 0 bases at V and 8 bases at J, with 10 bases in the middle. Germline V lookup: CDR1 LGHNA, CDR2 YSLEER.

This chain uses TRBV6-6 with TRBJ1-6; D not certain. V lost 5 bases to trimming and J lost 6 bases, with 8 bases between them. Germline values: CDR1 MNHNY, CDR2 SVGAGI (reference sequence). This CDR3 contains 13 residues. The CDR3 nucleotides read TGTGCCAGCAGTCAAACCTCTAATTCACCCCTCCACTTT. Translated: CASSQTSNSPLHF.

This chain links TRBV6-6 with TRBJ1-1; D is perhaps TRBD1 (5 bases). The CDR3 is made up of 16 amino acids. V lost 2 bases and J lost 4, with 17 bases in between. The germline V gene encodes CDR1 MNHNY and CDR2 SVGAGI (reference sequence). CDR3 sequence reads: CASSYSGAMRSTEAFF. The CDR3 coding sequence is TGTGCCAGCAGTTACAGCGGGGCCATGAGAAGCACTGAAGCTTTCTTT.

V usage is TRBV4-3 and J usage is TRBJ2-5, with a possible D match to TRBD1 (6 bases). V lost 4 bases to trimming and J lost 4 bases, with 10 bases between them. CDR3 length: 13 residues. Germline V CDR1 and CDR2: LGHNA, YSLEER. CDR3: CASSRGPGETQYF. In DNA, the CDR3 is TGCGCCAGCAGCCGGGGGCCGGGAGAGACCCAGTACTTC.

This clonotype was recorded a few times. The rearrangement links TRBV2 to TRBJ2-3; TRBD2 matches 14 bases. This CDR3 has 19 residues. The V segment lost 4 bases and the J segment 0 bases; nucleotides outside the gene matches: 9. The germline CDR1 and CDR2 sequences are SNHLY and FYNNEI. This CDR3 reads CASSGGLAGGFTSTDTQYF. Written as DNA, the CDR3 is TGTGCCAGCAGTGGAGGACTAGCGGGGGGCTTCACTAGCACAGATACGCAGTATTTT.

The chain joins TRBV5-6 to TRBJ2-3; D unclear. This CDR3 is 14 amino acids long. V lost 2 bases to trimming and J lost 0 bases, with 7 bases between them. Germline V gives CDR1 SGHDT, CDR2 YYEEEE. The DNA for the CDR3 is TGTGCCAGCAGCTTTAGCTTAAGCACAGATACGCAGTATTTT. This codes for CASSFSLSTDTQYF.

The gene calls are TRBV6-2 or TRBV6-3 and TRBJ2-1, with D perhaps TRBD2 (6 bases). Germline CDR1 MNHEY, CDR2 SVGEGT. This CDR3 has 14 residues. V lost 5 bases, J lost 8 bases, and 16 bases lay in between. CDR3 bases: TGTGCCAGCAGTGGACCGGGACTCCAGGATGAGCAGTTCTTC. It codes for CASSGPGLQDEQFF.

The chain combines TRBV20-1 with TRBJ2-1, with TRBD2 matching over 10 bases. The trim removed 3 bases at V and 4 bases at J, leaving 9 bases unmatched. CDR1 is DFQATT and CDR2 is SNEGSKA in the germline V gene (reference sequence). The CDR3 has 16 amino acids. This chain's CDR3 is CSASPGRTSGYNEQFF. The CDR3 DNA is TGCAGTGCTAGCCCCGGAAGGACTAGCGGTTACAATGAGCAGTTCTTC.

This clonotype was seen only a few times. A clone one base away is much larger, so this may be a read error. The chain uses TRBV7-9 and TRBJ2-7, with D unclear. The CDR3 runs 12 residues. CDR1 is SEHNR, CDR2 FQNEAQ, per germline (reference sequence). The CDR3 protein is CVSSLDTYEQYF. DNA of the CDR3: TGTGTCAGCAGCTTAGACACCTACGAGCAGTACTTC.

This chain uses TRBV7-2 with TRBJ2-7, with TRBD2 as a possible D gene (6 bases). The CDR3 totals 16 residues. V was cut by 3 bases and J by 7 bases, with 22 bases left in between. Germline V gene sequence: CDR1 SGHTA, CDR2 FQGNSA. CDR3 protein: CASSLRRGVSYNEQYF. CDR3 coding DNA: TGTGCCAGCAGCTTGAGGCGGGGAGTCTCCTACAATGAGCAGTACTTC.

In the case of this clonotype: A junction boundary mismatches the germline segment, possibly from a read error. The chain recombines TRBV7-8 with TRBJ1-6, with a weak D call TRBD1 (5 bases). CDR1 is SGHVS and CDR2 is FQNEAQ in the germline V gene. This CDR3 region has 15 residues. CDR3 in amino acids: CASSLAQGMSSPPHF. The CDR3 nucleotides are TGTGCCAGCAGCTTAGCTCAGGGTATGAGTTCACCCCCCCACTTT. The full variable domain, its missing parts supplied by reference TRBV7-8 and TRBJ1-6, is GAGVSQSPRYKVAKRGQDVALRCDPISGHVSLFWYQQALGQGPEFLTYFQNEAQLDKSGLPSDRFFAERPEGSVSTLKIQRTQQEDSAVYLCASSLAQGMSSPPHFGNGTRLTVT.

V and J are TRBV4-1 and TRBJ2-3, with TRBD1 matching 11 bases. Trimming at V came to 4 bases and at J to 2 bases, leaving 5 bases not matched to a gene. Germline CDR1 reads MGHRA; CDR2 reads YSYEKL. This CDR3 is built from 16 residues. The CDR3 here is CASSLRDRGSTDTQYF. The CDR3 DNA reads as TGCGCCAGCAGCCTCCGGGACAGGGGGTCCACAGATACGCAGTATTTT.

The chain carries TRBV9 and TRBJ2-5, with D perhaps assigned TRBD1 or TRBD2 (7 bases each). The CDR3 sequence is 17 residues long. With 4 bases removed from V and 5 bases from J, the gap between germline ends came to 24 bases. Per the germline V gene, CDR1 is SGDLS and CDR2 is YYNGEE. CDR3 bases: TGTGCCAGCAGCTACTCATCTGACAGACAGGGAGGGGAGACCCAGTACTTC. Its protein product is CASSYSSDRQGGETQYF.

The gene calls are TRBV18 and TRBJ1-1; tentative D call: TRBD1 (5 bases). The CDR3 is 15 residues long. The germline gives CDR1 KGHSH, CDR2 LQKENI. V lost 2 bases to trimming and J lost 1 base, with 11 bases between them. CDR3 in amino acids: CASSPNGGQNTEAFF. CDR3 nucleotides: TGTGCCAGCTCACCAAATGGTGGACAGAACACTGAAGCTTTCTTT.

This chain links TRBV11-3 with TRBJ2-5, with 11 nucleotides matching TRBD2. V lost 3 bases, J lost 4 bases, and 10 bases stayed unmatched. Per germline, CDR1 SGHNT and CDR2 YENEEA. CDR3 size: 17 residues. The CDR3 loop reads CASSFRGSGGGGETQYF. CDR3 nucleotides: TGTGCCAGCAGCTTTCGGGGTAGCGGGGGGGGAGGAGAGACCCAGTACTTC.

The chain uses TRBV6-2 or TRBV6-3 and TRBJ2-5, with D perhaps matching TRBD1 (6 bases). This CDR3 spans 16 amino acids. The germline V gene has CDR1 MNHEY and CDR2 SVGEGT. Trimming stripped 7 bases from V and 1 base from J, with 19 bases between. For the CDR3, the DNA is TGTGCCAGCAAAAAGGGGTCCTGGACAGTCCAAGAGACCCAGTACTTC. Its translation: CASKKGSWTVQETQYF.

The chain is built from TRBV7-2 and TRBJ2-5, with 7 nucleotides matching TRBD2. This CDR3 is built from 16 residues. V lost 4 bases, J lost 2 bases, and 10 bases stayed unmatched. Germline V gene lookup returns CDR1 SGHTA and CDR2 FQGNSA. In nucleotides, the CDR3 is TGTGCCAGCAGCTCCTCGATTGCTAGCGGTCAAGAGACCCAGTACTTC. Encoded protein: CASSSSIASGQETQYF.

The chain uses TRBV7-9 and TRBJ1-5, with unresolved D. CDR3 length: 19 amino acids. V shed 0 bases and J shed 5 bases, with 23 bases lying between them. In germline, CDR1 is SEHNR, CDR2 FQNEAQ (reference sequence). The CDR3 loop is CASSLASGGRRFRDQPQHF. The CDR3 nucleotides are TGTGCCAGCAGCTTAGCCTCGGGCGGTCGACGGTTTCGCGATCAGCCCCAGCATTTT.

This clonotype was recorded only once. The chain uses TRBV5-6 and TRBJ1-1; D unresolved. Germline-derived CDR1 and CDR2 are SGHDT and YYEEEE. Trimming pared 0 bases from V and 1 base from J, leaving 10 bases between. The CDR3 is made up of 15 amino acids. The CDR3 coding sequence is TGTGCCAGCAGCTTGGGGGTTACGCCGAACACTGAAGCTTTCTTT. Amino acid sequence: CASSLGVTPNTEAFF.